The present T cell receptor beta chain was sequenced within a study of T cell responses to AZD1222 COVID-19 vaccine. Looking at the study overall: Investigators merged groups given second doses at roughly 4 or roughly 12 weeks.

General study results and limits: Females made up more of the donors, who were largely white British, and clonal diversity may have come out too low. Baseline seropositivity characterized only six AZD1222 recipients. The peak T cell response came first, and repertoires were sampled only after it.

CDR1 is SGHRS, CDR2 YFSETQ, per germline. After removal of 7 bases from V and 6 bases from J, the junction contained 2 bases not matched to a gene. CDR3 length: 14 residues. Data came from immunoSEQ multiplex PCR; TCRdb stores just in-frame clones and leaves some out. The sample shows 200,000 or so clones, roughly 88% of them seen only once. As regards this clone: Its antigen remains unidentified.

The genes are TRBV5-1 and TRBJ2-3, with 16 bases identical to TRBD2. The TCR originated in an adult in good health. Material: peripheral blood, obtained on day 0 of AZD1222 vaccination. CDR3 amino acids: CASGTSGGADTQYF. The CDR3 nucleotides are TGCGCCAGCGGGACTAGCGGGGGGGCGGATACGCAGTATTTT.